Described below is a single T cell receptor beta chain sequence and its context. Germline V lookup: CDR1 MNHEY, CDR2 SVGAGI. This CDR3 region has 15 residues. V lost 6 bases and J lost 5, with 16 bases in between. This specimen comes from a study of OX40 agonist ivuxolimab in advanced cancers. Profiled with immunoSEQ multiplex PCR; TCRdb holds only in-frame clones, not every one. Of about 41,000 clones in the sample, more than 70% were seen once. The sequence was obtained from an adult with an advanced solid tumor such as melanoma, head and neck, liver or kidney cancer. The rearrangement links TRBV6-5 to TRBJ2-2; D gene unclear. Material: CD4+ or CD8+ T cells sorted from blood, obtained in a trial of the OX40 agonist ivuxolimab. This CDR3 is CASSRTLMRTGELFF. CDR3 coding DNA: TGTGCCAGCAGCCGGACGTTAATGAGGACCGGGGAGCTGTTTTTT.